The 27 T cell receptor beta chains below come from one sample, sequenced in a study of blood T cell repertoires in COVID-19 (dated by TCRdb to 2018 to 2020). The library was produced with the immunoSEQ multiplex PCR assay. Imported from immuneACCESS, the table was reduced by TCRdb to in-frame sequences with V and J called. These copies leave out some clones; in studies compared against another copy, an unresolved V gene accounts for under half, and the cause of the remainder is not known. The table for this sample lists around 42,000 clones; 70% to 90% of them were counted only once. 4.8% of the sample goes to the ten largest clones. Source material: peripheral blood. These receptors were collected from a human donor in a cohort sampled during active COVID-19.

V and J are TRBV27 and TRBJ2-1, with 11 nucleotides matching TRBD2. The CDR3 has 16 residues. After removal of 2 bases from V and 2 bases from J, the junction contained 2 bases not matched to a gene. Germline CDR1 MNHEY, CDR2 SMNVEV (reference sequence). CDR3 sequence reads: CASSLLAGGPYNEQFF. CDR3 coding DNA: TGTGCCAGCAGTTTACTAGCGGGGGGTCCCTACAATGAGCAGTTCTTC.

V is TRBV2 and J is TRBJ2-1, with 8 bases identical to TRBD2. V lost 3 bases and J lost 6; bases outside the gene matches: 10. The germline V gene encodes CDR1 SNHLY and CDR2 FYNNEI. The CDR3 loop spans 16 amino acids. The CDR3 loop is CASSDVVASGLNEQFF. CDR3 nucleotide sequence: TGTGCCAGCAGTGACGTGGTGGCTAGCGGGCTCAATGAGCAGTTCTTC.

The rearrangement links TRBV20-1 to TRBJ1-3, with TRBD1 identical over 7 bases. Germline values: CDR1 DFQATT, CDR2 SNEGSKA (reference sequence). The CDR3 extends over 15 amino acids. V shed 4 bases, J shed 2 bases, and the junction held 8 bases outside the gene matches. The CDR3 bases are TGCAGTGCTACTGACCAAGACAGGGCTGGAAACACCATATATTTT. It translates to CSATDQDRAGNTIYF.

This chain connects TRBV5-1 to TRBJ1-1; 7 bases map to TRBD1. This CDR3 is 13 amino acids long. The germline gives CDR1 SGHRS, CDR2 YFSETQ. Trimming at V came to 0 bases and at J to 4 bases, leaving 0 bases not matched to a gene. Here the CDR3 DNA reads TGCGCCAGCAGCTTGGACAGGGGCACTGAAGCTTTCTTT. This codes for CASSLDRGTEAFF.

On this clone itself: At one of its ends the junction is not consistent with the germline gene, which may arise from a read error. Other nucleotide sequences in the sample specify the same CDR3. This chain uses TRBV7-7 with TRBJ2-3, with TRBD2 matching 10 bases. The CDR3 is 15 amino acids. Germline V gene data show CDR1 as SSHAT and CDR2 as FNYEAQ (reference sequence). CDR3 sequence reads: CASSSGTSGTDTQYF. The CDR3 DNA follows: TGTGCTAGCAGCTCCGGGACTAGCGGCACAGATACGCAGTATTTT.

This clone showed up just once. The rearrangement joins TRBV28 to TRBJ1-4; 11 nucleotides align to TRBD1. V trimming: 5 bases; J trimming: 7 bases; junction bases outside the gene matches: 18. The CDR3 is 19 amino acids. CDR1 is MDHEN and CDR2 is SYDVKM in the germline V gene. The CDR3 coding sequence is TGTGCCAGCAGTCCCCCGGACCCGGCCTGGACAGGGGGCGGTGAAAAACTGTTTTTT. Amino acids: CASSPPDPAWTGGGEKLFF.

The sample holds one count of this clone. The chain is built from TRBV27 and TRBJ1-1; tentatively, D is TRBD1 (5 bases). CDR1 is MNHEY and CDR2 is SMNVEV in the germline V gene (reference sequence). V was clipped by 10 bases and J by 4 bases, with 10 bases between them. CDR3 size: 11 residues. The CDR3 region is CAIRRGTEAFF. CDR3 DNA sequence: TGTGCCATAAGGAGGGGCACTGAAGCTTTCTTT.

The chain carries TRBV19 and TRBJ2-5; TRBD2 is a possible D gene (6 bases). The CDR3 is 15 amino acids. V dropped 3 bases and J dropped 2 bases, with 13 bases sitting between them. Per the germline V gene, CDR1 is LNHDA and CDR2 is SQIVND (reference sequence). Here the CDR3 reads CASSISGRPQETQYF. In DNA form, the CDR3 reads TGTGCCAGTAGTATCAGTGGGAGGCCTCAAGAGACCCAGTACTTC.

This clone was seen only a few times. The genes are TRBV19 and TRBJ2-7, with D unclear. There are 12 residues in the CDR3. Germline V gene data show CDR1 as LNHDA and CDR2 as SQIVND (reference sequence). Trimming shortened V by 5 bases and J by 4 bases, and 9 bases separated the two germline ends. The CDR3 nucleotides are TGTGCCAGTAGTTCCTCGAGTTACGAGCAGTACTTC. Translation: CASSSSSYEQYF. The variable domain in full, completed from reference TRBV19 and TRBJ2-7, reads DGGITQSPKYLFRKEGQNVTLSCEQNLNHDAMYWYRQDPGQGLRLIYYSQIVNDFQKGDIAEGYSVSREKKESFPLTVTSAQKNPTAFYLCASSSSSYEQYFGPGTRLTVT.

The CDR3 DNA is TGTGCCAGCAGCTCTTTTGACAGGAACACTGAAGCTTTCTTT. As protein: CASSSFDRNTEAFF. The chain combines TRBV7-8 with TRBJ1-1; TRBD1 might be the D (5 bases). V was shortened by 4 bases and J by 1 base, with 10 bases between the two germline ends. From germline, CDR1 is SGHVS and CDR2 FQNEAQ. The CDR3 sequence is 14 residues long.

The rearrangement uses TRBV9 and TRBJ2-4; TRBD2 agrees at 12 bases. The V and J ends lost 1 base and 5 bases, in that order; junction bases with no gene match: 7. The CDR3 has 17 residues. CDR1 is SGDLS and CDR2 is YYNGEE in the germline V gene. CDR3 region: CASSVSGTSGFENIQYF. CDR3 sequence (DNA): TGTGCCAGCAGCGTATCCGGGACTAGCGGGTTTGAAAACATTCAGTACTTC. Supplemented by reference TRBV9 and TRBJ2-4, the full variable domain reads DSGVTQTPKHLITATGQRVTLRCSPRSGDLSVYWYQQSLDQGLQFLIQYYNGEERAKGNILERFSAQQFPDLHSELNLSSLELGDSALYFCASSVSGTSGFENIQYFGAGTRLSVL.

The chain carries TRBV11-3 and TRBJ2-7, with D perhaps TRBD2 (6 bases). Deletions cut 5 bases from V and 3 bases from J, with 8 bases between. CDR3 length equals 12 residues. Germline V gene data show CDR1 as SGHNT and CDR2 as YENEEA. CDR3 nucleotides: TGTGCCAGCAGCCGGGAGAGCTACGAGCAGTACTTC. Translation gives CASSRESYEQYF.

The rearrangement links TRBV13 to TRBJ2-1; TRBD2 aligns across 13 bases. The V gene's germline CDR1 is PRHDT and CDR2 FYEKMQ (reference sequence). This CDR3 is 17 amino acids long. Trimming removed 2 bases from V and 7 bases from J; junction bases left unmatched: 8. This chain's CDR3 is CASSLRTSGSVGNEQFF. The CDR3 coding sequence is TGTGCCAGCAGCTTAAGGACTAGCGGGAGCGTAGGAAATGAGCAGTTCTTC.

The count of this clone is one. The chain joins TRBV9 to TRBJ1-2; 9 positions agree with TRBD1. Germline V CDR1 and CDR2: SGDLS, YYNGEE. J gave up 4 bases and V 4 bases, and 11 bases lay outside the gene matches. This CDR3 spans 16 amino acids. CDR3 amino acids: CASSLEGGTGSYGYTF. In DNA, the CDR3 is TGTGCCAGCAGCCTCGAGGGCGGGACAGGGTCCTATGGCTACACCTTC. Full variable domain (rest looked up from reference TRBV9 and TRBJ1-2): DSGVTQTPKHLITATGQRVTLRCSPRSGDLSVYWYQQSLDQGLQFLIQYYNGEERAKGNILERFSAQQFPDLHSELNLSSLELGDSALYFCASSLEGGTGSYGYTFGSGTRLTVV.

The chain combines TRBV5-8 with TRBJ2-7, with TRBD1 identical over 10 bases. This CDR3 contains 15 residues. With V trimmed by 0 bases and J by 8 bases, 8 bases remained unmatched. In germline, CDR1 is SGHTS, CDR2 YDEGEE. CDR3 sequence (DNA): TGTGCCAGCAGCTTGGCGGGACAGGGGATCGTCAAGCAGTACTTC. This sequence encodes CASSLAGQGIVKQYF. The full variable domain, with the rest looked up from reference TRBV5-8 and TRBJ2-7, is EAGVTQSPTHLIKTRGQQATLRCSPISGHTSVYWYQQALGLGLQFLLWYDEGEERNRGNFPPRFSGRQFPNYSSELNVNALELEDSALYLCASSLAGQGIVKQYFGPGTRLTVT.

The chain carries TRBV7-3 and TRBJ2-3; TRBD2 aligns across 9 bases. Looked up from germline, CDR1 is SGHTA and CDR2 is FQGTGA. With 2 bases clipped from V and 1 base from J, the junction kept 10 bases outside the gene matches. This CDR3 is 18 amino acids long. The CDR3 protein is CASSLGGGRAPRTDTQYF. CDR3 bases: TGTGCCAGCAGCTTAGGGGGCGGGAGGGCTCCCCGCACAGATACGCAGTATTTT.

The J gene is TRBJ2-7, the V gene TRBV15, with 7 bases fitting TRBD2. CDR1 LNHNV and CDR2 YYDKDF come from the germline V gene (reference sequence). The V and J ends lost 5 bases and 4 bases, in that order; junction bases with no gene match: 5. The CDR3 loop spans 13 amino acids. CDR3 nucleotides: TGTGCCACCAGCGTTGGGGGGGGGTACGAGCAGTACTTC. It specifies CATSVGGGYEQYF.

The chain is built from TRBV9 and TRBJ2-7; 9 positions match TRBD2. Unmatched junction bases numbered 12, after V lost 4 bases and J lost 4 bases. Germline V gives CDR1 SGDLS, CDR2 YYNGEE. The CDR3 runs to 16 residues. The CDR3 nucleotides read TGTGCCAGCAGCCCCCGACTAGCGGAAACCATATACGAGCAGTACTTC. Its translation is CASSPRLAETIYEQYF.

The chain carries TRBV24-1 and TRBJ1-4; D gene uncertain. CDR1 KGHDR and CDR2 SFDVKD come from the germline V gene. The V gene lost 1 base and the J gene lost 8 bases, with 16 bases spanning the gap. The CDR3 runs to 16 residues. CDR3 protein: CATSDFSGVVEEKLFF. The CDR3 region has the DNA TGTGCCACCAGTGATTTTAGCGGGGTTGTTGAGGAAAAACTGTTTTTT.

The chain links TRBV5-1 to TRBJ1-2; 9 nucleotides align to TRBD1. This CDR3 contains 17 residues. Germline assignment: CDR1 SGHRS and CDR2 YFSETQ. With V trimmed by 0 bases and J by 0 bases, 6 bases remained unmatched. CDR3 nucleotide sequence: TGCGCCAGCAGCTTGGGCGGGACAGGGCACGCTAACTATGGCTACACCTTC. It codes for CASSLGGTGHANYGYTF.

CDR3 coding DNA: TGTGCTAGTGGTTTGCCCCTTTTGGCAGCTAACTATGGCTACACCTTC. It specifies CASGLPLLAANYGYTF. This chain joins TRBV12-5 and TRBJ1-2; D is unclear. From germline, CDR1 is LGHNT and CDR2 FRNRAP. The V gene lost 2 bases and the J gene lost 0 bases, with 13 bases spanning the gap. The CDR3 totals 16 residues.

The chain is built from TRBV19 and TRBJ1-4; D is uncertain. Looked up from germline, CDR1 is LNHDA and CDR2 is SQIVND (reference sequence). V dropped 6 bases and J dropped 4 bases, with 18 bases sitting between them. The CDR3 runs 16 residues. The CDR3 region has the DNA TGTGCCAGTAGATCGTTGGTTGGGCAGTTTAATGAAAAACTGTTTTTT. Residues: CASRSLVGQFNEKLFF.

The chain carries TRBV28 and TRBJ2-7; TRBD1 matches 9 bases. With 8 bases clipped from V and 5 bases from J, the junction kept 7 bases outside the gene matches. Germline CDR1 reads MDHEN; CDR2 reads SYDVKM. The CDR3 runs to 13 residues. CDR3 sequence reads: CASLGTGYDEQYF. In nucleotides, the CDR3 is TGTGCCAGCCTCGGGACAGGGTATGACGAGCAGTACTTC.

The chain couples TRBV11-1 to TRBJ2-7; 8 bases are shared with TRBD1. Trimming cost V 4 bases and J 3 bases; bases outside gene matches: 5. The CDR3 spans 14 residues. Germline V gene lookup returns CDR1 SGHAT and CDR2 FQDESV (reference sequence). The CDR3 here is CASSSRGQGYEQYF. CDR3 bases: TGTGCCAGCAGCTCCCGTGGACAGGGCTACGAGCAGTACTTC.

The chain is built from TRBV25-1 and TRBJ2-5; TRBD2 might be the D (5 bases). CDR3 length: 15 amino acids. The germline V gene has CDR1 MGHDK and CDR2 SYGVNS. V shed 4 bases and J shed 1 base, with 13 bases lying between them. In DNA form, the CDR3 reads TGTGCCAGCAGTGCATCGGTGAGCGGCCAAGAGACCCAGTACTTC. Translated, it gives CASSASVSGQETQYF.

The rearrangement joins TRBV6-5 to TRBJ2-3; D call uncertain. CDR1 MNHEY and CDR2 SVGAGI come from the germline V gene. CDR3 length: 11 amino acids. Trimming pared 10 bases from V and 0 bases from J, leaving 5 bases between. CDR3 sequence reads: CATRSTDTQYF. CDR3 DNA sequence: TGTGCCACTCGGAGCACAGATACGCAGTATTTT.

V is TRBV27 and J is TRBJ1-2; no clear D. The CDR3 totals 16 residues. CDR1 MNHEY and CDR2 SMNVEV come from the germline V gene (reference sequence). V was cut by 3 bases and J by 7 bases, with 21 bases left in between. CDR3 loop: CASSFKPTSGGAGYTF. The CDR3 DNA follows: TGTGCCAGCAGTTTCAAGCCGACCTCGGGAGGCGCTGGCTACACCTTC.